This TCR beta chain comes out of a study of blood T cell repertoires in COVID-19. Study-level information: Both acute and convalescent COVID-19 samples were obtained from the United States, Italy and Spain. PBMCs, B-cell-depleted T cells, or T cells provided the cDNA or gDNA that made up the material.

The ends were cut back, 4 bases at V and 1 base at J, with 14 bases in the middle. This CDR3 comprises 15 residues. Germline V gene data show CDR1 as SGHRS and CDR2 as YFSETQ. As originally analysed: From reference gene primer amplification, estimates of nucleated cell counts were derived. The method was immunoSEQ multiplex PCR; TCRdb's version includes in-frame clones alone and lacks a portion of them. V and J calls and clone size come straight from that table; D and trimming were deduced from the DNA. Of some 65,000 clones listed, roughly 92% are singletons. Sequenced: peripheral blood. The gene calls are TRBV5-1 and TRBJ1-1; D possibly corresponds to TRBD1 (5 bases). The TCR was taken from a man aged 65 to 85 with active COVID-19. CDR3 sequence reads: CASSPEYQGNTEAFF. CDR3 DNA: TGCGCCAGCAGCCCGGAATATCAGGGGAACACTGAAGCTTTCTTT.